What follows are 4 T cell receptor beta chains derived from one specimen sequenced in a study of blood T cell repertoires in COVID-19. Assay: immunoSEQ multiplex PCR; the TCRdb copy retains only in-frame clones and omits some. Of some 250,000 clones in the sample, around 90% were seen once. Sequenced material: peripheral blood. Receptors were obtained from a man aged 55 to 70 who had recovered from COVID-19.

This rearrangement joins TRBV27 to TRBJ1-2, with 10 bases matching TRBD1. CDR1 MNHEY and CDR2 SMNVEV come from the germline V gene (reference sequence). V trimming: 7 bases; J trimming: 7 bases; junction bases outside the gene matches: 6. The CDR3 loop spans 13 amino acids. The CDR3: CASIGQGGRGYTF. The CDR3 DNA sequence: TGTGCCAGCATAGGACAGGGGGGTCGTGGCTACACCTTC.

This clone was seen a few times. CDR3 DNA sequence: TGTGCCAGCAGTTACTCACAGGGGGCCTACGAGCAGTACTTC. It is translated as CASSYSQGAYEQYF. This chain joins TRBV6-5 and TRBJ2-7; the match to TRBD1 covers 8 bases. The CDR3 loop spans 14 amino acids. From germline, CDR1 is MNHEY and CDR2 SVGAGI. The junction had 0 bases not matched to a gene; V was cut back by 0 bases and J by 2 bases.

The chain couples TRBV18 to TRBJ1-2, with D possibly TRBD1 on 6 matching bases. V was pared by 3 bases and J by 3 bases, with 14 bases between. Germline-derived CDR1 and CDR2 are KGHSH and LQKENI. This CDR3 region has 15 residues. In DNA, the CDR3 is TGTGCCAGCTCACCCACGTCTCAGGGGCACTATGGCTACACCTTC. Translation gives CASSPTSQGHYGYTF.

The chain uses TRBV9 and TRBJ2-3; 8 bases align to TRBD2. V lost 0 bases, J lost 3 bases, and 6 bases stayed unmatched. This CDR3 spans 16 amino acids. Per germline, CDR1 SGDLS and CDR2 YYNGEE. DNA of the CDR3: TGTGCCAGCAGCGTAGTATTCGGGGGGGCAACAGATACGCAGTATTTT. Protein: CASSVVFGGATDTQYF.